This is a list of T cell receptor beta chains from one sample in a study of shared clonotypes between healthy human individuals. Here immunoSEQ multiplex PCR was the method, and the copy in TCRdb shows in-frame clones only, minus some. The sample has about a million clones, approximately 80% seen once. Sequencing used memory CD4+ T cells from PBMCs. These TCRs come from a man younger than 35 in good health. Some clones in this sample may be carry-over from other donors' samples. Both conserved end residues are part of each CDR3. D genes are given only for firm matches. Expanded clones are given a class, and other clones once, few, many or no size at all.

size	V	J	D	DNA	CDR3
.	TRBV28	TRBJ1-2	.	TGTGCCAGCAGCTTCCCCAGGGGAAGTAACTATGGCTACACCTTC	CASSFPRGSNYGYTF
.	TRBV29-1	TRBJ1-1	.	TGCAGCGCCCAGGGAAAGGGGGGGCACCTGAACACTGAAGCTTTCTTT	CSAQGKGGHLNTEAFF
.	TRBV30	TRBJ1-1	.	TGTGCCTGGAAGTGGATCCGGAACACTGAAGCTTTCTTT	CAWKWIRNTEAFF
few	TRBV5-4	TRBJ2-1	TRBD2	TGTGCCAGCAGCTTGTGGCGGGAGGGATATAACAATGAGCAGTTCTTC	CASSLWREGYNNEQFF
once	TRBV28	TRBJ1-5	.	TGTGCCAGCAGCCTCCTAACGGATCAGCCCCAGCATTTT	CASSLLTDQPQHF
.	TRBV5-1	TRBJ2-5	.	TGCGCCAGCAGCTCGGGACCACAAGAGACCCAGTACTTC	CASSSGPQETQYF
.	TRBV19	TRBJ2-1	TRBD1	TGTGCCAGTAGTATGCGGGACAGGTTAAACAATGAGCAGTTCTTC	CASSMRDRLNNEQFF
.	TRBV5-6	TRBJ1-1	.	TGTGCCAGCAGTGAGTTATCGAGAACTGAAGCTTTCTTT	CASSELSRTEAFF
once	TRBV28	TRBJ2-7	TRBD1	TGTGCCACCTCCCAGGACAGGAGCTCCTACGAGCAGTACTTC	CATSQDRSSYEQYF
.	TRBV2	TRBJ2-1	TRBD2	TGTGCCAGCAGTTTAGCGGGAGGGGGTTACAATGAGCAGTTCTTC	CASSLAGGGYNEQFF
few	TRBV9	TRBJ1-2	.	TGTGCCAGCAGCCCCACGACGGACTATGGCTACACCTTC	CASSPTTDYGYTF
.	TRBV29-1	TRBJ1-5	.	TGCAGCGTCCTAGAGGGGAATAGCAATCAGCCCCAGCATTTT	CSVLEGNSNQPQHF
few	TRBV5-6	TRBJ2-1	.	TGTGCCAGCAGCTCCTATATTACGGGGAGCTCCTACAATGAGCAGTTCTTC	CASSSYITGSSYNEQFF
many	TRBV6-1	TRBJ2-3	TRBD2	TGTGCCAGCAGTGACCCGGGACTAGGCACAGATACGCAGTATTTT	CASSDPGLGTDTQYF
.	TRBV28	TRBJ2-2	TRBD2	TGTGCCAGCAGGGGACTAGCATCTACCGGGGAGCTGTTTTTT	CASRGLASTGELFF